This T cell receptor beta chain appears in the sequencing data of a study of shared clonotypes between healthy human individuals. At deep level, the assay was performed. TCRdb keeps only in-frame clones here, not all; method: immunoSEQ multiplex PCR. The sample has around 1,900,000 clones, 90% to 95% seen once; the top ten hold 1.5% to 2%. On this clone: The sample has other DNA sequences that encode this CDR3 too.

Naive CD8 cells lacked CD45RO and underwent positive selection for CCR7, leaving out terminally differentiated effector memory CD45RA+ cells. The specimen was naive CD8+ T cells from PBMCs. The receptor comes from a man aged 18 to 30 in good health. Some clones in this sample may be carry-over from other donors' samples.

CDR3 loop: CASSVPGGANTGELFF. The CDR3 coding sequence is TGTGCCAGCAGCGTCCCAGGGGGCGCGAACACCGGGGAGCTGTTTTTT. The genes are TRBV9 and TRBJ2-2; the match to TRBD1 covers 8 bases. Losses at the gene ends were 2 bases for V and 0 bases for J; bases not matched to a gene: 3. This CDR3 has 16 amino acids. The germline gives CDR1 SGDLS, CDR2 YYNGEE.